In its sample, the clone carrying this TCR beta chain was seen many times. The source of the sample is a study of Graves' ophthalmopathy and Graves' hyperthyroidism. The diagnosis combined clinical symptoms, thyroxine, TRAb, thyroid ultrasound and orbital computed tomography scans. TCR beta CDR3 regions were amplified from RNA transcripts. HTBI-primed RT-PCR formed the first round, and a multiplex PCR formed the second. MiXCR, run by TCRdb on the multiplex PCR reads, gives a single entry per CDR3 protein. The data hold around 400,000 distinct CDR3 sequences, with about 17% observed a single time. Unmatched junction bases numbered 8, after V lost 0 bases and J lost 5 bases. The CDR3 runs 17 residues. Germline-derived CDR1 and CDR2 are ENHRY and SYGVKD.

The clonotype was recovered from a woman in her late teens or twenties with Graves' ophthalmopathy. Sequencing used peripheral blood. V and J are TRBV10-3 and TRBJ2-2; TRBD1 matches at 8 bases. The CDR3 sequence is CAISESRSGGETGELFF. The CDR3 region has the DNA TGTGCCATCAGTGAGTCGAGGTCAGGGGGCGAGACCGGGGAGCTGTTTTTT.